This T cell receptor (beta chain) was sequenced for a study of blood T cells in healthy people across ages. With 3 bases clipped from V and 4 bases from J, the junction kept 4 bases outside the gene matches. The CDR3 length is 14 residues. Germline assignment: CDR1 DFQATT and CDR2 SNEGSKA (reference sequence). The authors ran a second PCR of 7 to 11 cycles using a sample-barcoded 5' primer and a J-beta primer mix. Using its own MiXCR run on the 5' RACE reads, TCRdb lists one record per CDR3 protein. Of approximately 600,000 distinct CDR3 sequences in the sample, about 53% are singletons; the top ten hold around 37%. Study-wide points: With unsorted PBMCs, a conclusive comparison of naive versus antigen-experienced cells was not possible.

A note on this clonotype: What it binds is not known.

Sequencing was performed on blood. The V gene is TRBV20-1, the J gene TRBJ2-1, with 9 bases fitting TRBD2. This receptor was obtained from a man aged 55 to 70 in good health. The CDR3 DNA is TGCAGTGCTAGCGGGCTAGCGGGGTACAATGAGCAGTTCTTC. It is translated as CSASGLAGYNEQFF.